This TCR beta chain was identified during a study of patients and donors after allogeneic stem cell transplantation. TCRdb passed the RT-PCR reads through MiXCR, listing each CDR3 protein once. The sample has just under 20,000 distinct CDR3 sequences; around 4.5% are singletons. Trimming took 4 bases from V and 2 from J, leaving 15 bases between them. The CDR3 spans 15 residues. Germline lookup yields CDR1 SGHNT and CDR2 YYREEE (reference sequence). Input material: blood, either unsorted or a sorted T cell fraction (not recorded which). This TCR was recovered from a human donor who was either an allogeneic HSCT recipient or a stem cell or donor lymphocyte infusion donor (not recorded which). It is not recorded whose cells these are; they may come from a transplant donor. The rearrangement uses TRBV5-4 and TRBJ1-1; D remains unclear. The CDR3 region is CASSPGTKGNTEAFF. The CDR3 DNA is TGTGCCAGCAGCCCCGGTACCAAAGGAAACACTGAAGCTTTCTTT.